This T cell receptor beta chain was recovered during a study of CD8 T cells in Susac syndrome. This clonotype was observed once. This CDR3 is built from 14 residues. In germline, CDR1 is DFQATT, CDR2 SNEGSKA (reference sequence). V lost 2 bases and J lost 0, with 8 bases in between. Random-hexamer reverse transcription was applied to roughly 0.5 to 1 ug RNA. TCRdb re-analysed the immunoSEQ multiplex PCR reads in MiXCR, keeping a single row per CDR3 protein. There are some 300,000 distinct CDR3 sequences in the sample; around 83% occur only once, and approximately 0.12% lies in the top ten. Material: CD8+ T cells from PBMCs. The chain couples TRBV20-1 to TRBJ2-1; no reliable D call. This receptor was identified in a human donor with multiple sclerosis. CDR3 residues: CSARFQSSYNEQFF. Here the CDR3 DNA reads TGCAGTGCTAGATTCCAAAGCTCCTACAATGAGCAGTTCTTC.